This T cell receptor (beta chain) was documented in a study of T cell repertoires in cytomegalovirus infection. Study-level background: CMV infection and matching HLA type were both indicated by public TCR beta signatures. General observations from the study: Summed frequency of shared TCR beta families picked out CMV carriers who also had the relevant HLA.

TCRdb recomputed calls from the reads with MiXCR, one row per CDR3 protein. This table has approximately 630,000 distinct CDR3 sequences, about 24% appearing once. With V trimmed by 7 bases and J by 4 bases, 11 bases remained unmatched. CDR3 length: 15 amino acids. This clonotype was recorded a few times. The antigen is unknown. The sequencing sample was made of CD8+ T cells from PBMCs. The V gene is TRBV12-3 or TRBV12-4, the J gene TRBJ2-3, with TRBD2 matching 7 bases. The clonotype comes from a human donor in good health (CMV status not recorded). Some clones in this sample may be carry-over from other donors' samples. This chain's CDR3 is CASIWEGIVADTQYF. The CDR3 DNA reads TGTGCCAGCATTTGGGAGGGCATTGTTGCAGATACGCAGTATTTT.